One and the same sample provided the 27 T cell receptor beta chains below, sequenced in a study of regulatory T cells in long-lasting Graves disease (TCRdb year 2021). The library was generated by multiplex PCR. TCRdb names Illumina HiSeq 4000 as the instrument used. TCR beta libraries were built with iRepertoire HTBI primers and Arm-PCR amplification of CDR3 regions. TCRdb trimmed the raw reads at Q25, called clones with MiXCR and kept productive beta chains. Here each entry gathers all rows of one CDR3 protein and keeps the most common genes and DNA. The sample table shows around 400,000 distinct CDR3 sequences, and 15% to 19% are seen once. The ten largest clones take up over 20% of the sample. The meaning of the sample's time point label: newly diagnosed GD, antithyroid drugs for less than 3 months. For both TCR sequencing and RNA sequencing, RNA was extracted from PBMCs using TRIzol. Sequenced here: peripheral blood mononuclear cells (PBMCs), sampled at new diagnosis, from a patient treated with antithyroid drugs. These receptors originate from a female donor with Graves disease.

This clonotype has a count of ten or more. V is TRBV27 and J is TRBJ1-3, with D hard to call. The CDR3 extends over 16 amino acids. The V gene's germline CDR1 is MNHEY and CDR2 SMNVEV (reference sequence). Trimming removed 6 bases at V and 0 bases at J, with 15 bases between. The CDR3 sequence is CASRPYWTTSGNTIYF. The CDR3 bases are TGTGCCAGCAGACCATACTGGACGACCTCTGGAAACACCATATATTTT.

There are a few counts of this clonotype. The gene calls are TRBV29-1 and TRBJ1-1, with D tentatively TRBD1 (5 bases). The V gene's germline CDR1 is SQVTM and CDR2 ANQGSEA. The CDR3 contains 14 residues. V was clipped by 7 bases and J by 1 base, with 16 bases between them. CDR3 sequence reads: CSAVKGQTNTEAFF. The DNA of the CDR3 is TGCAGCGCCGTGAAAGGACAAACGAACACTGAAGCTTTCTTT.

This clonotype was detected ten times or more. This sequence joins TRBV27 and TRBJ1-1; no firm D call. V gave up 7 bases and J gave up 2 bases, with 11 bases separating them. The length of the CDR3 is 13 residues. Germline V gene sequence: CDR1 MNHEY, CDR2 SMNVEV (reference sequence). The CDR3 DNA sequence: TGTGCCAGCAAACTCGCACACAACACTGAAGCTTTCTTT. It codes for CASKLAHNTEAFF.

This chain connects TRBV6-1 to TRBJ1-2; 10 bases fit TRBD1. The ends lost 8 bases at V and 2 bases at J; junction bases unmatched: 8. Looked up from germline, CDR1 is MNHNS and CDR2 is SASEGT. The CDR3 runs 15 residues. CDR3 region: CASGRPGQGNYGYTF. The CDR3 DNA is TGTGCCAGCGGACGACCGGGACAGGGGAACTATGGCTACACCTTC.

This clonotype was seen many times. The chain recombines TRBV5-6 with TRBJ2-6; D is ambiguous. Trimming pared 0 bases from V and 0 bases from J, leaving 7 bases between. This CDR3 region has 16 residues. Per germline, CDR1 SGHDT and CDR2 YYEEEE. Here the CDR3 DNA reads TGTGCCAGCAGCTTGGTGTCTGACTCTGGGGCCAACGTCCTGACTTTC. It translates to CASSLVSDSGANVLTF.

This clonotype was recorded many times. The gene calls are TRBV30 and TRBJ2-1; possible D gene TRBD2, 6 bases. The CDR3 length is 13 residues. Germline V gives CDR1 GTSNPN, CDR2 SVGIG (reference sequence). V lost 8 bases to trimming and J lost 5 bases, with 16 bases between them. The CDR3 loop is CASFSGGNNEQFF. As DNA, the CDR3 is TGTGCCAGTTTTAGCGGAGGGAACAATGAGCAGTTCTTC.

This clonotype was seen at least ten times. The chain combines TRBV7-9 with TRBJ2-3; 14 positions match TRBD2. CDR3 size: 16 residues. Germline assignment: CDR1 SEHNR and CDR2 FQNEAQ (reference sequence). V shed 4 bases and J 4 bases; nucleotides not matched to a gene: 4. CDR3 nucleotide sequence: TGTGCCAGCAGCTCACCGACTAGCGGGGGGGCAGATACGCAGTATTTT. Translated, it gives CASSSPTSGGADTQYF.

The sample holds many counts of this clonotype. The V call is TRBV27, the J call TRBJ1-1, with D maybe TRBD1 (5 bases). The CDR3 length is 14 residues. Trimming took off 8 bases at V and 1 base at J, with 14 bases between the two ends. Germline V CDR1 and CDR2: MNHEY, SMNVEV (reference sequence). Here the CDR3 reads CASGSAGKNTEAFF. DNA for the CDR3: TGTGCCAGCGGATCCGCAGGGAAGAACACTGAAGCTTTCTTT.

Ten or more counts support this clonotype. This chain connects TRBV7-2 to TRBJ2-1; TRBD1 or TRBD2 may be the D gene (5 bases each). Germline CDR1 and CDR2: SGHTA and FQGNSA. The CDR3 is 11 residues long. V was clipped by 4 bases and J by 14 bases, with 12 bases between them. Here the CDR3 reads CASSSGPLEFF. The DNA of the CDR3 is TGTGCCAGCAGCTCGGGACCCCTTGAGTTCTTC.

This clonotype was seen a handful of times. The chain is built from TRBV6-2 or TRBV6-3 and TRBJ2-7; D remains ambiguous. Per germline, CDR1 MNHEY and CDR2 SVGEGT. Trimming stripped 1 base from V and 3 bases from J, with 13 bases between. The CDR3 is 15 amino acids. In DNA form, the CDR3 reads TGTGCCAGCAGTTACTTAGGGAATGGGGACTACGAGCAGTACTTC. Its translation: CASSYLGNGDYEQYF.

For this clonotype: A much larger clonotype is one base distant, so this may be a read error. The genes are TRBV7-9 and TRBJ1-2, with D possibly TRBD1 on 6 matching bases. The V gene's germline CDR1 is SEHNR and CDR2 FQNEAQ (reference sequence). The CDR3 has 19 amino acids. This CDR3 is CASSTTYRDIIRDHYGHTF. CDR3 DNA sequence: TGTGCCAGCAGCACGACGTACCGGGACATAATCCGGGATCACTATGGCCACACCTTC.

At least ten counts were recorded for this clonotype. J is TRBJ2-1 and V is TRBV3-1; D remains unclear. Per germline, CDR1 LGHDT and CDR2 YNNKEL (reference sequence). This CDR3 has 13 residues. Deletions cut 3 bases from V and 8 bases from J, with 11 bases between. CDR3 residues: CASSQYQWDEQFF. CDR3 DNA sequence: TGTGCCAGCAGCCAGTACCAGTGGGATGAGCAGTTCTTC.

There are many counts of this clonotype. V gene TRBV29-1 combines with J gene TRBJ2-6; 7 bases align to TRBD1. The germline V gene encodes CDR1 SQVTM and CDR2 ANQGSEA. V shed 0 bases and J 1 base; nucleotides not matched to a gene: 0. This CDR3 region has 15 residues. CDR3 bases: TGCAGCGTTGAAGAACAGGGGTCTGGGGCCAACGTCCTGACTTTC. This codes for CSVEEQGSGANVLTF.

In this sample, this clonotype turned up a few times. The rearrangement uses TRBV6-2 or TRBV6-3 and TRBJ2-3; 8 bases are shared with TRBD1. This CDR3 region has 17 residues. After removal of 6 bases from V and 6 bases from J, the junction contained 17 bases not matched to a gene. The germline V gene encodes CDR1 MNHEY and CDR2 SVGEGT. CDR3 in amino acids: CASSRDDRGLSSDTQYF. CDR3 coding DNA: TGTGCCAGCAGCCGAGATGACAGGGGATTGTCGTCCGATACGCAGTATTTT.

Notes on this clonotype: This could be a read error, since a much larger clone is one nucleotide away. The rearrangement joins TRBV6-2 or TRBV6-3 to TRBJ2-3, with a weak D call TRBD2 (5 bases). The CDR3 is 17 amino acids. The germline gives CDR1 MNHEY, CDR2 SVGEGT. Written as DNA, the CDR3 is TGTGCCAGCACGCCCCCGTTGTTAGCGCCAAGCACACATACGCAGTATTTT. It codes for CASTPPLLAPSTHTQYF.

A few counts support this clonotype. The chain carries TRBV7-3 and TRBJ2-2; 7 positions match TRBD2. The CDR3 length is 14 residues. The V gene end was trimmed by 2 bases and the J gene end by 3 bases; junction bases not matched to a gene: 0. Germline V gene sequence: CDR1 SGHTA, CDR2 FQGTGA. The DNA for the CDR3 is TGTGCCAGCAGCTTAGCGGGGGACACCGGGGAGCTGTTTTTT. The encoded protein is CASSLAGDTGELFF.

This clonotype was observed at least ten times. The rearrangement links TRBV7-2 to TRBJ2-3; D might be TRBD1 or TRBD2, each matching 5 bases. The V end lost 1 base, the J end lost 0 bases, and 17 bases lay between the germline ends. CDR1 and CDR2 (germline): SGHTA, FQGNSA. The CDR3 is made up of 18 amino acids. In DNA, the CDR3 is TGTGCCAGCAGCTTAGGGGGGACCTTTCTATTTAGCACAGATACGCAGTATTTT. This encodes CASSLGGTFLFSTDTQYF.

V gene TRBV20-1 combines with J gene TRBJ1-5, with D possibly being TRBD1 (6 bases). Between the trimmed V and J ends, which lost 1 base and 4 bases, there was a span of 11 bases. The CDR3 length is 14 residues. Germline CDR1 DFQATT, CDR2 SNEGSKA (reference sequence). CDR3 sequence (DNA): TGCAGTGCTAGAGGATGGACAGTTAATCAGCCCCAGCATTTT. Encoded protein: CSARGWTVNQPQHF.

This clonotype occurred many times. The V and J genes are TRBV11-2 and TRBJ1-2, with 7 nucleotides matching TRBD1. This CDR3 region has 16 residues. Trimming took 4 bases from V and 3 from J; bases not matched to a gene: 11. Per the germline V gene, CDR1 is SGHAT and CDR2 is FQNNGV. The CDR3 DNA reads TGTGCCAGCAGCTCGCCCAAGGGGGCTTATGACTATGGCTACACCTTC. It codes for CASSSPKGAYDYGYTF. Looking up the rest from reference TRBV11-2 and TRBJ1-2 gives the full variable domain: EAGVAQSPRYKIIEKRQSVAFWCNPISGHATLYWYQQILGQGPKLLIQFQNNGVVDDSQLPKDRFSAERLKGVDSTLKIQPAKLEDSAVYLCASSSPKGAYDYGYTFGSGTRLTVV.

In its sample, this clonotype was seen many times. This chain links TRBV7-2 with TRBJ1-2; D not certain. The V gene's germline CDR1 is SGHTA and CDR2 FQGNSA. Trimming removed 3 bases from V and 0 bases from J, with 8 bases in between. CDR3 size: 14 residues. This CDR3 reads CASSLGRTNYGYTF. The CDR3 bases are TGTGCCAGCAGCTTGGGCAGAACTAACTATGGCTACACCTTC.

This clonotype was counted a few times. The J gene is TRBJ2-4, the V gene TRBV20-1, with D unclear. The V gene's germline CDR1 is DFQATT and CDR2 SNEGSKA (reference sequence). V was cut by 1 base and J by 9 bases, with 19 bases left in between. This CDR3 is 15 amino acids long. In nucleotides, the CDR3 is TGCAGTGCTAGAGCCCCCAGCTGGCCCGGGTTCATTCAGTACTTC. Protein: CSARAPSWPGFIQYF.

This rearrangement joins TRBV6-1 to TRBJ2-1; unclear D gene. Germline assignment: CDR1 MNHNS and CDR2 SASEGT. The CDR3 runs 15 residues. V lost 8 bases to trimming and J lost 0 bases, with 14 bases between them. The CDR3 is CASGRDLGSYNEQFF. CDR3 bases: TGTGCCAGCGGTAGGGATTTGGGCTCCTACAATGAGCAGTTCTTC.

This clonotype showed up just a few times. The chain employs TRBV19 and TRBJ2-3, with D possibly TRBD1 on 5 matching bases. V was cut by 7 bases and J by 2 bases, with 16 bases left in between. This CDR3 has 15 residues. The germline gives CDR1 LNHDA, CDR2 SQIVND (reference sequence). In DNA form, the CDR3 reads TGTGCCAGTACCGACGCAGGGTGGTACACAGATACGCAGTATTTT. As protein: CASTDAGWYTDTQYF.

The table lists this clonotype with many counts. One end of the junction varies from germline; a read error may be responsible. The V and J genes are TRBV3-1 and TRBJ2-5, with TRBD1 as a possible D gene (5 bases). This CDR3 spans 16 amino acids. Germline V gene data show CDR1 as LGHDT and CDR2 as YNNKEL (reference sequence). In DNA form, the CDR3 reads TGTGCCAGCAGTCAAGGGGCAAAAGTGTACCAAGAGACCCAGTACTTC. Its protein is CASSQGAKVYQETQYF.

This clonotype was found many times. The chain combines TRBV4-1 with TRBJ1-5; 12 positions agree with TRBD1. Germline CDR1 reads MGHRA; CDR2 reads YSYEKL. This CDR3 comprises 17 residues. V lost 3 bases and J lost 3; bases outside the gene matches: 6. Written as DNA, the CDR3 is TGCGCCAGCAGCCAGGCGGGACAGGGGGCATACAATCAGCCCCAGCATTTT. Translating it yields CASSQAGQGAYNQPQHF.

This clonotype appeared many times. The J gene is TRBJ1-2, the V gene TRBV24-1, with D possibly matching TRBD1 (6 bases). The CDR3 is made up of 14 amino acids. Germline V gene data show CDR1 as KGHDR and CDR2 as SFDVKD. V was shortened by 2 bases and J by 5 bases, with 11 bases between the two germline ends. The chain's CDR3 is CATSDSDRFYGYTF. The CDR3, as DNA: TGTGCCACCAGTGATTCCGACAGGTTTTATGGCTACACCTTC.

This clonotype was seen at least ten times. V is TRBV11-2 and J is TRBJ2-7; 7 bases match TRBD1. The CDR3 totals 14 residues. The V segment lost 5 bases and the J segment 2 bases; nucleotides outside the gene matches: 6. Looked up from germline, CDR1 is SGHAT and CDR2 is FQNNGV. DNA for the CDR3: TGTGCCAGCAGCCCTGACAGGGTGGCCTACGAGCAGTACTTC. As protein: CASSPDRVAYEQYF.